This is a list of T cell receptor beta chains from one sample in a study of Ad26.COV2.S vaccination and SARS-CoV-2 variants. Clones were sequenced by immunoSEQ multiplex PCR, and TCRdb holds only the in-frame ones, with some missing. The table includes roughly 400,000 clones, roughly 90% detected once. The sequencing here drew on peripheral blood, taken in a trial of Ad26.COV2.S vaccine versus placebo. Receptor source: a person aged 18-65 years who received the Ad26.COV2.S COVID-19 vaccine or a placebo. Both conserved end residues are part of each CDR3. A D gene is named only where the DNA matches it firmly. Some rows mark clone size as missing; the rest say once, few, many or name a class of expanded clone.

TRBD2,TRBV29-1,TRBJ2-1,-,TGCAGCGTTGAAGATCAGATAGCGGGGGGTGAGCAGTTCTTC,CSVEDQIAGGEQFF
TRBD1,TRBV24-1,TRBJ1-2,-,TGTGCCACCAGTGCGCCCCCGGGACAGGGAGACTATGGCTACACCTTC,CATSAPPGQGDYGYTF
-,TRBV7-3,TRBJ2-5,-,TGTGCCAGCAGCCTAGGGGTAAACCCGAGTGGGGAGACCCAGTACTTC,CASSLGVNPSGETQYF
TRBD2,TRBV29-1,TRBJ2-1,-,TGCAGCGTTGAGGGGACTAGCGGGAAGGATGAGCAGTTCTTC,CSVEGTSGKDEQFF
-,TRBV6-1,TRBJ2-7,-,TGTGCCAGCAGTGACCTGACTGGTAGCTCCTACGAGCAGTACTTC,CASSDLTGSSYEQYF
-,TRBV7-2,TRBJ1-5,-,TGTGCCAGCAGCCCCCCCAATCAGCCCCAGCATTTT,CASSPPNQPQHF
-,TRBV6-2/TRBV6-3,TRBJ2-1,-,TGTGCCAGCAGTTACTACCGAGAGTACAATGAGCAGTTCTTC,CASSYYREYNEQFF
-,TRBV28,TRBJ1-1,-,TGTGCCAGCAGTAACCAGGGGCTGAACACTGAAGCTTTCTTT,CASSNQGLNTEAFF
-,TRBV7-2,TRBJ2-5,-,TGTGCCAGCACCTATCAGGGTGGGGAGACCCAGTACTTC,CASTYQGGETQYF
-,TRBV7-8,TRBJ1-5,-,TGTGCCAGCAGCTTAGGGGCAGGGCTCAGCTATCAGCCCCAGCATTTT,CASSLGAGLSYQPQHF
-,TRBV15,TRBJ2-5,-,TGTGCCACCAGCAGAGTTGGGGGTATTGAGACCCAGTACTTC,CATSRVGGIETQYF
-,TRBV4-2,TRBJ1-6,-,TGTGCCAGCAGCCAAAAGTTCTCGGGGGTTCCCCTCCACTTT,CASSQKFSGVPLHF
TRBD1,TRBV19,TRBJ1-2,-,TGTGCCAGTAGTAACCAACGACAGGGGGCTGGCTATGGCTACACCTTC,CASSNQRQGAGYGYTF
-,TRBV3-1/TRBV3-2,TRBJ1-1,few,TGTGCCAGCAGCCATGGGCAGAACACTGAAGCTTTCTTT,CASSHGQNTEAFF
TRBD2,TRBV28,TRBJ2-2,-,TGTGCCAGCAGTTTCGCTAGCGGGAGTCCCACCGGGGAGCTGTTTTTT,CASSFASGSPTGELFF
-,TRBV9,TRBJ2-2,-,TGTGCCAGCAGCGTAGGGGGGCAGGGTCCATACACCGGGGAGCTGTTTTTT,CASSVGGQGPYTGELFF
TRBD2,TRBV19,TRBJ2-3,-,TGTGCCAGTAGGTTGACTAGCGGGCTTAGCACAGATACGCAGTATTTT,CASRLTSGLSTDTQYF
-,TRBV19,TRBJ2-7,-,TGTGCCAGTAGTAACCAGGGCTCCTACTACGAGCAGTACTTC,CASSNQGSYYEQYF
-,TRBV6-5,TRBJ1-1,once,TGTGCCAGCAGTTTGACAGGCCGGAACACTGAAGCTTTCTTT,CASSLTGRNTEAFF
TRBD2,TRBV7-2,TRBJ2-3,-,TGTGCCACATCGGGTAGCGGGAGCACAGATACGCAGTATTTT,CATSGSGSTDTQYF
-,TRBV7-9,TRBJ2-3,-,TGTGCCAGCAGCTTAGAAATGAGGGCAGATACGCAGTATTTT,CASSLEMRADTQYF
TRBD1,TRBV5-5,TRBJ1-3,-,TGTGCCAGCAGCTGGGACAGGGCTGGAAACACCATATATTTT,CASSWDRAGNTIYF
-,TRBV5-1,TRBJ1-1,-,TGCGCCAGCAGCCGACAGACAGGCCTTAGCGTGAACACTGAAGCTTTCTTT,CASSRQTGLSVNTEAFF
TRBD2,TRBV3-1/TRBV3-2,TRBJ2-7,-,TGTGCCAGCAGCCCCTCCCCTAGCGGCCAAGCCTCCTACGAGCAGTACTTC,CASSPSPSGQASYEQYF
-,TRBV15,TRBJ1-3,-,TGTGCCACCAGCAGAGATCAGGGCCTTGGAAACACCATATATTTT,CATSRDQGLGNTIYF
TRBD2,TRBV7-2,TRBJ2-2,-,TGTGCCAGCAGCCCCCCGACTAGCGGGTTTTCCGGGGAGCTGTTTTTT,CASSPPTSGFSGELFF